Sequencing of this T cell receptor (beta chain) was carried out in a study of CXCR3-negative and CXCR3-positive naive CD8 T cells. General study findings and limits: Cryopreservation partially lowered CXCR3 expression, so most assays used fresh PBMCs. More hydrophobic TRB CDR3s were found in CXCR3-positive naive cells than in CXCR3-negative naive cells. Naive subsets showed comparable surface CD5, and TCR interaction strength was also inferred from TRB CDR3 physicochemistry.

TRB cDNA libraries were made by UMI-labeled 5' RACE. TCRdb processed the 5' RACE reads again and assigns one entry to each CDR3 protein, with no DNA. This table holds around 63,000 distinct CDR3 sequences. Notes on this clonotype: Its antigen is not identified.

The CDR3 has 15 amino acids. Germline CDR1 reads SGDLS; CDR2 reads YYNGEE. The material sequenced was naive CXCR3+ CD8+ T cells from blood. The subset denotes: CD45RO-CCR7+CD27+CD95- naive CD8+ T cells expressing CXCR3 (TNR3+). This chain joins TRBV9 and TRBJ2-5; TCRdb outputs TRBD1, but without DNA this stays unchecked. The TCR comes from a human donor in good health. Some clones in this sample may be carry-over from other donors' samples. CDR3 sequence: CASSGGHRRQETQYF. Filled out from reference TRBV9 and TRBJ2-5, the complete variable domain reads DSGVTQTPKHLITATGQRVTLRCSPRSGDLSVYWYQQSLDQGLQFLIQYYNGEERAKGNILERFSAQQFPDLHSELNLSSLELGDSALYFCASSGGHRRQETQYFGPGTRLLVL.